A single sample is the source of the 2 T cell receptor beta chains below, sequenced in a study of graft-versus-host responses after intestinal transplantation (dated by TCRdb to the early 2020s). The antigens for these receptors are not known. Library method: the immunoSEQ multiplex PCR assay. In its TCRdb copy, this immuneACCESS table keeps in-frame sequences only and misses some clones. Where compared with another copy, unresolved V genes explain less than half of these, and the others have no known cause. Within this sample are roughly 100,000 clones, with over 75% of them counted one time only. The ten biggest clones cover roughly 0.9% of the sample. This specimen's time point label, interpreted: cells obtained before transplantation from donor or recipient. Here the sequenced sample was unstimulated CD4+ T cells sorted from spleen or lymph node cells, taken before intestinal transplant. All receptors derive from a human donor who received an intestinal transplant.

The chain has TRBV25-1 and TRBJ1-5, with D unresolved. V gave up 4 bases and J gave up 4 bases, with 5 bases separating them. This CDR3 has 12 amino acids. Germline loops: CDR1 MGHDK, CDR2 SYGVNS. CDR3 protein: CASSAQNQPQHF. In nucleotides, the CDR3 is TGTGCCAGCAGTGCCCAGAATCAGCCCCAGCATTTT.

The rearrangement links TRBV2 to TRBJ2-4, with D hard to call. V lost 7 bases to trimming and J lost 5 bases, with 15 bases between them. This CDR3 is built from 14 residues. Germline CDR1 reads SNHLY; CDR2 reads FYNNEI. The CDR3 region is CASKDPPGENIQYF. DNA of the CDR3: TGTGCCAGCAAGGACCCGCCTGGGGAAAACATTCAGTACTTC. The full variable domain, with the rest looked up from reference TRBV2 and TRBJ2-4, is EPEVTQTPSHQVTQMGQEVILRCVPISNHLYFYWYRQILGQKVEFLVSFYNNEISEKSEIFDDQFSVERPDGSNFTLKIRSTKLEDSAMYFCASKDPPGENIQYFGAGTRLSVL.